The clone carrying this TCR beta chain was seen repeatedly, ten times or more. These data come from a study of blood T cells in healthy people across ages. Using a J-beta primer mix together with a sample-barcoded 5' primer, a second PCR was run for roughly 7 to 12 cycles. Every cDNA molecule carried a tag from a template-switch adaptor bearing 12 random nucleotides. TCRdb processed the 5' RACE reads anew with MiXCR; each CDR3 protein has one entry. The sample shows some 1.5 million distinct CDR3 sequences, 28% of them seen only once. The CDR3 consists of 16 residues. The germline V gene encodes CDR1 MGHRA and CDR2 YSYEKL. The J segment lost 8 bases and the V segment lost 2 bases, leaving 7 bases of the junction unmatched.

The chain uses TRBV4-1 and TRBJ1-6; TRBD1 matches 9 bases. This TCR derives from a woman younger than 45 in good health. The sequencing input was blood. DNA of the CDR3: TGCGCCAGCAGCCAAAGAGAACAGGGGGCTCATTCACCCCTCCACTTT. Amino acid sequence: CASSQREQGAHSPLHF.